Only a few counts were recorded for the clone carrying this TCR beta chain. This entry is derived from a study of T-cell reconstitution after alpha-beta-depleted transplantation in children. The germline gives CDR1 SEHNR, CDR2 FQNEAQ (reference sequence). The CDR3 length is 16 residues. Trimming took off 1 base at V and 4 bases at J, with 14 bases between the two ends. The TCRbeta library incorporated unique molecular identifiers. MiXCR, run by TCRdb on the PCR reads, gives a single entry per CDR3 protein. The sample records 640,000 or so distinct CDR3 sequences, roughly 15% being singletons. This sequence was found in a human donor who donated a stem cell graft to a child with acute myeloid leukemia. The gene calls are TRBV7-9 and TRBJ2-1; D might be TRBD1 (5 bases). Sample: PBMCs from the stem cell graft donor, taken from the stem cell graft. The CDR3 sequence is CASSLGSPRAYNEQFF. The CDR3 DNA sequence: TGTGCCAGCAGCTTAGGCTCCCCCAGGGCGTACAATGAGCAGTTCTTC.